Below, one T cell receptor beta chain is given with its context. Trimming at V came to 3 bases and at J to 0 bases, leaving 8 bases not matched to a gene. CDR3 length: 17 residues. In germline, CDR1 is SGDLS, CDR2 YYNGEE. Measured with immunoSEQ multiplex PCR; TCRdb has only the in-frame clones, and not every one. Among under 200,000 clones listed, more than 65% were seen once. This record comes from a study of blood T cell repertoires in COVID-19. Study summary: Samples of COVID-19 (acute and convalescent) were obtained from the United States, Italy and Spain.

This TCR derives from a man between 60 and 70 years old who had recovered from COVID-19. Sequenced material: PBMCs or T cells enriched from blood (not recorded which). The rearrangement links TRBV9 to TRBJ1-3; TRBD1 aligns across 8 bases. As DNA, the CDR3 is TGTGCCAGCAGCGAAAAGGGACAGGCCTTCTCTGGAAACACCATATATTTT. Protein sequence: CASSEKGQAFSGNTIYF.